This entry is about one T cell receptor (beta chain). The target antigen is unknown. V dropped 5 bases and J dropped 3; count of bases not matched to a gene: 8. CDR1 LNHDA and CDR2 SQIVND come from the germline V gene (reference sequence). The CDR3 consists of 15 residues. TCRdb keeps only in-frame clones here, not all; method: immunoSEQ multiplex PCR. The sample has 10,000 to 12,000 clones, just over 70% seen once. The data belong to a study of T cells in narcolepsy. Looking at the study overall: Donors had narcolepsy type 1 or type 2, or were healthy controls.

Study conclusions and caveats: Blood of same and different patients, but not healthy controls, reportedly held recurring autoreactive clonotypes. Same-patient CSF and blood CD4+ T cell clonotypes included HCRT-specific and TRIB2-specific autoreactive ones.

The clonotype was recovered from a human donor with narcolepsy. Sequencing used CD45RA- memory CD8+ T cells from PBMCs. The gene calls are TRBV19 and TRBJ2-7, with TRBD1 identical over 9 bases. In nucleotides, the CDR3 is TGTGCCAGTAGTGCCCGGGACAGGGCATTCTACGAGCAGTACTTC. Translating gives CASSARDRAFYEQYF.